A single sample is the source of the 32 T cell receptor beta chains below, sequenced in a study of early T cells in non-severe SARS-CoV-2 infection. One entry per CDR3 protein results from TCRdb running MiXCR on the 5' RACE reads. Here the sample spans about 44,000 distinct CDR3 sequences, approximately 6% being singletons. The sample was whole blood. The receptors come from an adult who was a healthcare worker with PCR-confirmed SARS-CoV-2 infection or an uninfected control (not recorded which).

This clonotype was seen repeatedly, ten times or more. The chain joins TRBV5-6 to TRBJ2-5; D possibly uses TRBD1 or TRBD2 (6 bases each). Trimming cost V 3 bases and J 4 bases, with 7 bases left between them. The CDR3 covers 12 residues. Germline loops: CDR1 SGHDT, CDR2 YYEEEE. This CDR3 is CASSWGAETQYF. The CDR3 region has the DNA TGTGCCAGCAGCTGGGGGGCAGAGACCCAGTACTTC.

This clonotype was seen more than once but under ten times. This sequence joins TRBV5-1 and TRBJ2-3; no firm D call. The CDR3 runs 14 residues. The germline V gene has CDR1 SGHRS and CDR2 YFSETQ. Trimming left V 0 bases short and J 1 base short, with 6 bases between. CDR3 DNA sequence: TGCGCCAGCAGCTTGGACAGCCGCACAGATACGCAGTATTTT. Translating it yields CASSLDSRTDTQYF.

Many counts were recorded for this clonotype. The chain joins TRBV2 to TRBJ2-5, with 7 positions matching TRBD2. The CDR3 contains 15 residues. CDR1 and CDR2 (germline): SNHLY, FYNNEI. V lost 2 bases and J lost 9; bases outside the gene matches: 12. The CDR3 DNA reads as TGTGCCAGCAGTGAAAATCCCAGCTCCCGGGGGGCCCAGTACTTC. Its translation: CASSENPSSRGAQYF.

This clonotype was observed a few times. The rearrangement links TRBV5-6 to TRBJ2-3; TRBD2 matches at 10 bases. Germline V gives CDR1 SGHDT, CDR2 YYEEEE. CDR3 length equals 15 residues. V lost 2 bases to trimming and J lost 5 bases; unmatched junction nucleotides: 5. Here the CDR3 DNA reads TGTGCCAGCAGCTTTAGCGGGGGGTTTAAAGATACGCAGTATTTT. It specifies CASSFSGGFKDTQYF.

This chain uses TRBV10-2 with TRBJ1-5, with 8 positions matching TRBD1. V gave up 5 bases and J gave up 4 bases; unmatched junction bases: 4. Germline V gives CDR1 WSHSY, CDR2 SAAADI. This CDR3 contains 14 residues. Here the CDR3 reads CASSPQGANQPQHF. In DNA form, the CDR3 reads TGCGCCAGCAGTCCCCAGGGGGCGAATCAGCCCCAGCATTTT.

This clonotype came up a few times. This chain links TRBV11-2 with TRBJ2-7; TRBD1 agrees at 8 bases. The CDR3 is 15 residues long. Unmatched junction bases numbered 9, after V lost 2 bases and J lost 6 bases. The germline V gene has CDR1 SGHAT and CDR2 FQNNGV. The CDR3 sequence: CASSLSATGEAEQYF. CDR3 coding DNA: TGTGCCAGCAGCTTATCAGCGACAGGGGAGGCCGAGCAGTACTTC.

The V call is TRBV19, the J call TRBJ2-3, with 11 bases matching TRBD2. With V trimmed by 3 bases and J by 1 base, 6 bases remained unmatched. Germline CDR1 reads LNHDA; CDR2 reads SQIVND (reference sequence). CDR3 length equals 17 residues. The CDR3 DNA is TGTGCCAGTAGTATGTCATCTAGCGGGGGGCGCACAGATACGCAGTATTTT. Its translation: CASSMSSSGGRTDTQYF. The variable domain in full, completed from reference TRBV19 and TRBJ2-3, reads DGGITQSPKYLFRKEGQNVTLSCEQNLNHDAMYWYRQDPGQGLRLIYYSQIVNDFQKGDIAEGYSVSREKKESFPLTVTSAQKNPTAFYLCASSMSSSGGRTDTQYFGPGTRLTVL.

This clonotype appeared many times. The chain combines TRBV19 with TRBJ2-7; 8 nucleotides line up with TRBD1. After removal of 3 bases from V and 1 base from J, the junction contained 5 bases not matched to a gene. The length of the CDR3 is 15 residues. Germline CDR1 LNHDA, CDR2 SQIVND (reference sequence). CDR3 region: CASSITGGVSYEQYF. Here the CDR3 DNA reads TGTGCCAGTAGTATCACAGGGGGAGTTTCCTACGAGCAGTACTTC.

This clonotype appeared many times. The chain has TRBV6-2 or TRBV6-3 and TRBJ2-5; D is undetermined. Germline values: CDR1 MNHEY, CDR2 SVGEGT. CDR3 length equals 13 residues. V shed 3 bases and J shed 5 bases, with 10 bases lying between them. CDR3 sequence (DNA): TGTGCCAGCAGTTATGCGGTTCTCGAGACCCAGTACTTC. This sequence encodes CASSYAVLETQYF.

The chain is built from TRBV6-6 and TRBJ2-7, with TRBD1 matching 7 bases. Germline V gives CDR1 MNHNY, CDR2 SVGAGI (reference sequence). There are 14 residues in the CDR3. The junction had 5 bases not matched to a gene; V was cut back by 0 bases and J by 6 bases. The CDR3 region has the DNA TGTGCCAGCAGTTACTCGATAGGGGACAGCGAGCAGTACTTC. Translation: CASSYSIGDSEQYF.

The table lists this clonotype with many counts. The rearrangement uses TRBV5-1 and TRBJ1-2, with 7 nucleotides matching TRBD1. V gave up 0 bases and J gave up 5 bases; unmatched junction bases: 1. The germline gives CDR1 SGHRS, CDR2 YFSETQ. CDR3 length: 13 residues. CDR3 sequence reads: CASSLEGQYGYTF. The CDR3, as DNA: TGCGCCAGCAGCTTGGAGGGACAGTATGGCTACACCTTC.

The CDR3 here is CASSSDAEAANEKLFF. CDR3 sequence (DNA): TGTGCCAGCAGCAGCGACGCCGAGGCGGCTAATGAAAAACTGTTTTTT. The V and J genes are TRBV6-6 and TRBJ1-4, with unresolved D. V was trimmed by 6 bases and J by 3 bases, leaving 17 bases between them. The CDR3 totals 16 residues. The V gene's germline CDR1 is MNHNY and CDR2 SVGAGI (reference sequence).

Many counts were recorded for this clonotype. This rearrangement joins TRBV12-3 or TRBV12-4 to TRBJ1-5; D call uncertain. The V end was cut by 7 bases, the J end by 3 bases, with 10 bases between. The CDR3 extends over 13 amino acids. The CDR3 reads CASTPGYNQPQHF. CDR3 bases: TGTGCCAGCACCCCAGGCTACAATCAGCCCCAGCATTTT.

The sample holds many counts of this clonotype. The V gene is TRBV28, the J gene TRBJ2-5; D is unresolved. Germline V lookup: CDR1 MDHEN, CDR2 SYDVKM. The CDR3 sequence is 15 residues long. V lost 2 bases to trimming and J lost 0 bases, with 10 bases between them. DNA of the CDR3: TGTGCCAGCAGTTTAGCTGGTTTGTACCAAGAGACCCAGTACTTC. Residues: CASSLAGLYQETQYF.

Ten or more counts support this clonotype. The chain has TRBV4-3 and TRBJ1-5; 11 bases line up with TRBD1. There are 15 residues in the CDR3. Germline V gene sequence: CDR1 LGHNA, CDR2 YSLEER. V trimming: 4 bases; J trimming: 5 bases; junction bases outside the gene matches: 4. The CDR3 DNA is TGCGCCAGCAGCCGGACAGGGGGCGCGGATCAGCCCCAGCATTTT. This sequence encodes CASSRTGGADQPQHF.

On this clonotype itself: A read error may be the cause here, since a much bigger clone is one base away. The DNA for the CDR3 is TGCGGTGCTACCCCGGGACCCACAGATACGCAGTATTTT. Amino acid sequence: CGATPGPTDTQYF. The gene calls are TRBV20-1 and TRBJ2-3, with D possibly called TRBD1 or TRBD2 (5 bases each). Per the germline V gene, CDR1 is DFQATT and CDR2 is SNEGSKA (reference sequence). CDR3 length: 13 residues.

The chain is built from TRBV11-2 and TRBJ2-5; tentatively, D is TRBD1 (6 bases). The germline V gene has CDR1 SGHAT and CDR2 FQNNGV. The CDR3 is 13 amino acids. V was pared by 5 bases and J by 3 bases, with 10 bases between. The CDR3 sequence: CASSTGQKETQYF. CDR3 DNA sequence: TGTGCCAGCAGCACTGGACAGAAAGAGACCCAGTACTTC. Complete variable domain (other parts from reference TRBV11-2 and TRBJ2-5): EAGVAQSPRYKIIEKRQSVAFWCNPISGHATLYWYQQILGQGPKLLIQFQNNGVVDDSQLPKDRFSAERLKGVDSTLKIQPAKLEDSAVYLCASSTGQKETQYFGPGTRLLVL.

Many counts were recorded for this clonotype. The J gene is TRBJ2-5, the V gene TRBV4-1; tentatively, D is TRBD2 (6 bases). Germline CDR1 and CDR2: MGHRA and YSYEKL. This CDR3 has 13 amino acids. Trimming removed 4 bases from V and 2 bases from J, with 8 bases in between. In DNA form, the CDR3 reads TGCGCCAGCAGCCGAGGAGGGCAAGAGACCCAGTACTTC. It yields the protein CASSRGGQETQYF.

This clonotype has just a few counts. The chain joins TRBV20-1 to TRBJ1-6; D is ambiguous. This CDR3 region has 13 residues. V was cut by 3 bases and J by 9 bases, with 12 bases left in between. The germline V gene has CDR1 DFQATT and CDR2 SNEGSKA (reference sequence). The CDR3 sequence: CSAREGVSSPLHF. Here the CDR3 DNA reads TGCAGTGCTAGGGAGGGTGTTAGTTCACCCCTCCACTTT.

As regards this clonotype: This sequence may be a read error, since a much larger clone differs from it by one base. The V call is TRBV4-1, the J call TRBJ1-5, with a possible D match to TRBD1 (6 bases). CDR1 is MGHRA, CDR2 YSYEKL, per germline. The CDR3 consists of 18 residues. As DNA, the CDR3 is TGCGCCAGCAGCCAAGTTCCCCGGACAGCATATAGCAATCAGCCCCGGCATTTT. Residues: CASSQVPRTAYSNQPRHF.

The sample holds many counts of this clonotype. The chain links TRBV7-6 to TRBJ2-5; TRBD1 might be the D (5 bases). The CDR3 has 16 amino acids. Germline values: CDR1 SGHVS, CDR2 FNYEAQ. Trimming removed 5 bases at V and 2 bases at J, with 18 bases between. In DNA form, the CDR3 reads TGTGCCAGCAGCATTCGTCTCCCCCAGGGTCAAGAGACCCAGTACTTC. Encoded protein: CASSIRLPQGQETQYF.

This clonotype is termed medium-sized. The V gene is TRBV2, the J gene TRBJ2-2; 7 bases fit TRBD2. V was clipped by 0 bases and J by 7 bases; unmatched bases: 5. The germline V gene has CDR1 SNHLY and CDR2 FYNNEI. The CDR3 sequence is 15 residues long. CDR3: CASSEARVAGGELFF. Here the CDR3 DNA reads TGTGCCAGCAGTGAAGCGCGGGTAGCGGGCGGGGAGCTGTTTTTT.

The chain links TRBV5-1 to TRBJ1-4; TRBD1 is a possible D gene (6 bases). The CDR3 consists of 14 residues. Germline CDR1 reads SGHRS; CDR2 reads YFSETQ. The V end was cut by 5 bases, the J end by 3 bases, with 11 bases between. The CDR3 is CASRPGVANEKLFF. The CDR3 DNA is TGCGCCAGCAGGCCAGGGGTTGCTAATGAAAAACTGTTTTTT. The whole variable domain, filled in from reference TRBV5-1 and TRBJ1-4, reads KAGVTQTPRYLIKTRGQQVTLSCSPISGHRSVSWYQQTPGQGLQFLFEYFSETQRNKGNFPGRFSGRQFSNSRSEMNVSTLELGDSALYLCASRPGVANEKLFFGSGTQLSVL.

This clonotype was seen repeatedly, ten times or more. V usage is TRBV20-1 and J usage is TRBJ1-5; D uncertain. V was cut by 5 bases and J by 0 bases, with 17 bases left in between. The CDR3 length is 16 residues. Germline loops: CDR1 DFQATT, CDR2 SNEGSKA (reference sequence). This CDR3 reads CSARPRGSSSNQPQHF. As DNA, the CDR3 is TGCAGTGCTCGCCCTCGGGGAAGCAGTAGCAATCAGCCCCAGCATTTT.

This clonotype has a count of ten or more. The chain is built from TRBV24-1 and TRBJ2-3; TRBD1 aligns across 7 bases. The germline gives CDR1 KGHDR, CDR2 SFDVKD. The CDR3 has 15 amino acids. J gave up 1 base and V 4 bases, and 4 bases lay outside the gene matches. The CDR3, as DNA: TGTGCCACCAGTGAGAAAGGACAGGGCACAGATACGCAGTATTTT. Protein: CATSEKGQGTDTQYF.

This clonotype was seen repeatedly, ten times or more. The chain has TRBV12-3 or TRBV12-4 and TRBJ2-7; maybe TRBD2 (5 bases). The V end was cut by 5 bases, the J end by 4 bases, with 6 bases between. The CDR3 runs to 11 residues. The CDR3, as DNA: TGTGCCAGCAGTACTAGTTACGAGCAGTACTTC. Protein product: CASSTSYEQYF.

This clonotype was counted ten times or more. This chain links TRBV25-1 with TRBJ2-2, with D tentatively TRBD2 (6 bases). The length of the CDR3 is 16 residues. Trimming pared 8 bases from V and 6 bases from J, leaving 22 bases between. CDR1 is MGHDK, CDR2 SYGVNS, per germline. The CDR3 bases are TGTGCCAGCCGTGGGGAACGGGGGTTGAGATCCGGGGAGCTGTTTTTT. Its protein is CASRGERGLRSGELFF. The entire variable domain, with the rest obtained from reference TRBV25-1 and TRBJ2-2, is as follows: EADIYQTPRYLVIGTGKKITLECSQTMGHDKMYWYQQDPGMELHLIHYSYGVNSTEKGDLSSESTVSRIRTEHFPLTLESARPSHTSQYLCASRGERGLRSGELFFGEGSRLTVL.

This clonotype occurred many times. The V and J genes are TRBV24-1 and TRBJ2-3; 8 bases are shared with TRBD1. The ends lost 6 bases at V and 0 bases at J; junction bases unmatched: 4. This CDR3 contains 15 residues. Germline CDR1 KGHDR, CDR2 SFDVKD. In DNA form, the CDR3 reads TGTGCCACCAGTCACCGACAGGGGAGCACAGATACGCAGTATTTT. This gives the protein CATSHRQGSTDTQYF.

The CDR3 DNA reads TGTGCCAGCAGTTCTAGCGGGCGGCCCACAGATACGCAGTATTTT. Translating gives CASSSSGRPTDTQYF. The rearrangement links TRBV12-3 or TRBV12-4 to TRBJ2-3; 8 bases align to TRBD2. V lost 4 bases and J lost 2; bases outside the gene matches: 5. The CDR3 length is 15 residues.

This clonotype was recorded a few times. This chain uses TRBV7-9 with TRBJ2-5; D gene ambiguous. V was pared by 6 bases and J by 2 bases, with 13 bases between. The germline V gene encodes CDR1 SEHNR and CDR2 FQNEAQ (reference sequence). The CDR3 extends over 14 amino acids. The CDR3 reads CASRRSATQETQYF. The CDR3 DNA reads as TGTGCCAGCAGAAGATCAGCGACACAAGAGACCCAGTACTTC.

This clonotype showed up many times. The rearrangement uses TRBV7-9 and TRBJ2-7; possibly TRBD2 for D (6 bases). Germline CDR1 is SEHNR and CDR2 is FQNEAQ (reference sequence). The CDR3 extends over 15 amino acids. The V gene lost 5 bases and the J gene lost 3 bases, with 17 bases spanning the gap. CDR3 nucleotides: TGTGCCAGCAGCCGCACTCCCGGAGGGGTCTACGAGCAGTACTTC. As protein: CASSRTPGGVYEQYF.

This clonotype has a count of ten or more. The gene calls are TRBV20-1 and TRBJ1-6; 10 bases map to TRBD1. CDR1 DFQATT and CDR2 SNEGSKA come from the germline V gene (reference sequence). The trim removed 1 base at V and 8 bases at J, leaving 5 bases unmatched. The CDR3 has 15 amino acids. CDR3 in amino acids: CSARVPGTGDSPLHF. DNA of the CDR3: TGCAGTGCTAGAGTACCTGGGACAGGGGATTCACCCCTCCACTTT.